This TCR beta chain is drawn from a study of T cells after yellow fever vaccination. Template-switching 5'RACE yielded the TCR cDNA; a universal primer site and UMIs were added in the process. Using its own MiXCR run on the 5' RACE reads, TCRdb lists one record per CDR3 protein. The table has just under 600,000 distinct CDR3 sequences, roughly 14% seen once. The V and J ends lost 7 bases and 3 bases respectively, with 9 bases between them. The CDR3 covers 12 residues. Germline lookup yields CDR1 MNHEY and CDR2 SVGAGI. This chain connects TRBV6-5 to TRBJ1-1; D remains ambiguous. This receptor was taken from a man younger than 45 who received the YFV17D yellow fever vaccine. The sequencing here drew on PBMCs, taken on the day of the yellow fever booster vaccination. The CDR3 DNA is TGTGCCAGCAAAAAGGAGTACACTGAAGCTTTCTTT. Translation: CASKKEYTEAFF.